This T cell receptor (beta chain) stems from a study of blood T cell repertoires in COVID-19. Study in general: From T cells, B-cell-depleted T cells, or PBMCs came the material, which was cDNA or gDNA.

In the original workflow: Amplification with reference gene primers provided the estimates of nucleated cell counts. Method: immunoSEQ multiplex PCR; TCRdb's copy keeps in-frame clones and lacks some. The DNA was the basis for D and trimming; V, J and clone size are from that table. The table has around 230,000 clones, around 86% seen once. With 4 bases clipped from V and 0 bases from J, the junction kept 7 bases outside the gene matches. CDR1 and CDR2 from the germline V gene are SGHNT and YYREEE (reference sequence). The CDR3 is 18 amino acids. The Seattle patients, enrolled during active infection, were followed longitudinally.

V and J are TRBV5-4 and TRBJ2-1; 13 nucleotides match TRBD2. Sequenced sample: peripheral blood. This sequence originates from a man aged 45-65 years with COVID-19, enrolled during active disease. The CDR3 loop is CASSPGLAGYSSYNEQFF. CDR3 nucleotide sequence: TGTGCCAGCAGCCCGGGACTAGCGGGGTATAGCTCCTACAATGAGCAGTTCTTC. Full variable domain (rest looked up from reference TRBV5-4 and TRBJ2-1): ETGVTQSPTHLIKTRGQQVTLRCSSQSGHNTVSWYQQALGQGPQFIFQYYREEENGRGNFPPRFSGLQFPNYSSELNVNALELDDSALYLCASSPGLAGYSSYNEQFFGPGTRLTVL.